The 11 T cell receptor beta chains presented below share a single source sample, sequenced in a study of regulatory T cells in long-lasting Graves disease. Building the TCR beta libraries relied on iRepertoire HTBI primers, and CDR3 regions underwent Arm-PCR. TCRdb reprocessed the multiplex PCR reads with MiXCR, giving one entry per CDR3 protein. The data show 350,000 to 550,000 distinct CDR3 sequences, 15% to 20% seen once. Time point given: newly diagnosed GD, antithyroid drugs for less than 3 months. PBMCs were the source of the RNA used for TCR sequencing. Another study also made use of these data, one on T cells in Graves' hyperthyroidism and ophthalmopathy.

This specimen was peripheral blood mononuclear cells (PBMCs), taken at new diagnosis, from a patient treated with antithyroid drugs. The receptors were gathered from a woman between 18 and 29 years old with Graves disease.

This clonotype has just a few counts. The chain's CDR3 is CASSGSGYEQYF. CDR3 in DNA: TGTGCCAGCAGCGGGAGTGGGTACGAGCAGTACTTC. The chain joins TRBV12-3 or TRBV12-4 to TRBJ2-7; the D gene is possibly TRBD2 (6 bases). This CDR3 spans 12 amino acids. V was clipped by 6 bases and J by 4 bases, with 10 bases between them.

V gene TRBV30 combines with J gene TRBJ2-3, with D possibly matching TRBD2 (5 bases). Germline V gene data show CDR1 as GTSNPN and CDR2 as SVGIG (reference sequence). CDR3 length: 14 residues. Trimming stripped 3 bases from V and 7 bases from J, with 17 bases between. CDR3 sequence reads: CAWRSELPGYTQYF. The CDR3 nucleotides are TGTGCCTGGAGGTCGGAACTCCCGGGATATACGCAGTATTTT.

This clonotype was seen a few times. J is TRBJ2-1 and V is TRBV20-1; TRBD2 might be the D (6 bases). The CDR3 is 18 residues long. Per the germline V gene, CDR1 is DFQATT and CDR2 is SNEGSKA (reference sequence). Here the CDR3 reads CSTPSDRKRPTSYNEQFF. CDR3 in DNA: TGCAGCACACCTAGCGATCGAAAGCGACCTACATCTTACAATGAGCAGTTCTTC.

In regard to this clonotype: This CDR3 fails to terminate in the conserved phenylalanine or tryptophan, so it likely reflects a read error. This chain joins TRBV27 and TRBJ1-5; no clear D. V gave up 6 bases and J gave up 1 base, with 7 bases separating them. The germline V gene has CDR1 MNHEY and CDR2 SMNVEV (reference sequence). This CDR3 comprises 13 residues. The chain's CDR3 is CASSLTSNQPQHS. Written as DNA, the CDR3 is TGTGCCAGCAGCTTAACGAGCAATCAGCCCCAGCATTCT.

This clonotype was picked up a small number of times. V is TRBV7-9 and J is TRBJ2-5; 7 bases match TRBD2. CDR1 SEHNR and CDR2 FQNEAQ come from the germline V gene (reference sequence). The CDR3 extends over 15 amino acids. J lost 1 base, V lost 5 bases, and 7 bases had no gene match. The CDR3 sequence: CASSPRTRFQETQYF. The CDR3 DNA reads TGTGCCAGCAGCCCAAGGACTAGGTTCCAAGAGACCCAGTACTTC.

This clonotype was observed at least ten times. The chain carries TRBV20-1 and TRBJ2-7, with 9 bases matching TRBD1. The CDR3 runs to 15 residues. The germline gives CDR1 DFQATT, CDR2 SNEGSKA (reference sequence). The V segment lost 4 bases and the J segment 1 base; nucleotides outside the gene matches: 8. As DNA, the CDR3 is TGCAGTGCTACCTCCGGGACAGGGTGGTCCTACGAGCAGTACTTC. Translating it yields CSATSGTGWSYEQYF.

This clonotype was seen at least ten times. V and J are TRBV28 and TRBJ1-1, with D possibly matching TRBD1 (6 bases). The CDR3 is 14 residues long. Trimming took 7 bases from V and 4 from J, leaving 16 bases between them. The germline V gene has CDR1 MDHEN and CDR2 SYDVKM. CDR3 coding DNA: TGTGCCAGCACCCCGACAACGACAGGCACTGAAGCTTTCTTT. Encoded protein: CASTPTTTGTEAFF. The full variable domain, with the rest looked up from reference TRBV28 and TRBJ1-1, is DVKVTQSSRYLVKRTGEKVFLECVQDMDHENMFWYRQDPGLGLRLIYFSYDVKMKEKGDIPEGYSVSREKKERFSLILESASTNQTSMYLCASTPTTTGTEAFFGQGTRLTVV.

The CDR3: CASSERTGRRNQPQHF. In DNA form, the CDR3 reads TGTGCCAGCAGTGAACGTACAGGGAGGCGCAATCAGCCCCAGCATTTT. The chain joins TRBV2 to TRBJ1-5, with D possibly matching TRBD1 (6 bases). CDR3 length: 16 amino acids. Germline V lookup: CDR1 SNHLY, CDR2 FYNNEI. The ends were cut back, 2 bases at V and 2 bases at J, with 13 bases in the middle.

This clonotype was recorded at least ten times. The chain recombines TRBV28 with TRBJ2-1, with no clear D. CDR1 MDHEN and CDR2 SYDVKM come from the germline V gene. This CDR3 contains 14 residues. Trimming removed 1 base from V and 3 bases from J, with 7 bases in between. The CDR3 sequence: CASSLSASYNEQFF. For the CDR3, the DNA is TGTGCCAGCAGTTTATCGGCTAGCTACAATGAGCAGTTCTTC.

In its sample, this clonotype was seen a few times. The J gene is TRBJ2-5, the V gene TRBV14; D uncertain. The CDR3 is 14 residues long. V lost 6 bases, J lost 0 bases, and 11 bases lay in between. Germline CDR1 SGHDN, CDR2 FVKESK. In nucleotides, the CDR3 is TGTGCCAGCAGTTCTTGGCGGAACCAAGAGACCCAGTACTTC. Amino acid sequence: CASSSWRNQETQYF. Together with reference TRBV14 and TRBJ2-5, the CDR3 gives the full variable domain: EAGVTQFPSHSVIEKGQTVTLRCDPISGHDNLYWYRRVMGKEIKFLLHFVKESKQDESGMPNNRFLAERTGGTYSTLKVQPAELEDSGVYFCASSSWRNQETQYFGPGTRLLVL.

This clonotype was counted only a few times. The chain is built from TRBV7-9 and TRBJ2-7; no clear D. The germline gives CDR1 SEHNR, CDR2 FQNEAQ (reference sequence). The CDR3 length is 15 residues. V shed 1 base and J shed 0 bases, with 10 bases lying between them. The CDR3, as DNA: TGTGCCAGCAGCTTAGGAAACTCACTCTCCTACGAGCAGTACTTC. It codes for CASSLGNSLSYEQYF.